This T cell receptor (beta chain) was profiled in a study of shared T cell receptors in the human thymus. The V and J ends lost 2 bases and 3 bases, in that order; junction bases with no gene match: 3. CDR1 and CDR2 from the germline V gene are KGHSH and LQKENI. The CDR3 is 15 amino acids. Libraries were prepared by immunoSEQ multiplex PCR; TCRdb keeps only in-frame clonotypes and omits some of them. The sample holds around 730,000 clones; approximately 85% are singletons and the top ten take 0.0095% to 0.011%. This sample also appeared in a second study, on human thymus T cells.

The V gene is TRBV18, the J gene TRBJ1-3, with 8 bases that match TRBD1. The source is a girl under three years old with a congenital heart defect. Sequenced material: thymocytes. The CDR3 spells CASSPTDRGGNTIYF. CDR3 in DNA: TGTGCCAGCTCACCAACAGACAGGGGTGGAAACACCATATATTTT.